A selection of T cell receptor beta chains follows, all from one sample in a study of CD8+ T cells in alopecia areata. TCRdb keeps only in-frame clones here, not all; method: immunoSEQ multiplex PCR. The sample lists 190,000 or so clones; 58% were seen once. The material was CD4+ T cells sorted from blood, obtained at week 24, from a patient treated with tofacitinib. All receptors derive from a human donor with alopecia areata. The CDR3 runs from the conserved cysteine through the conserved F or W. Fields, in order: V gene, D gene, CDR3 length, J gene, clone size, CDR3 protein. A D gene is named only where the DNA matches it firmly. Not all rows give a size; the values are once, few, many and, for expanded clones, a class.

v_call: TRBV30
d_call: .
cdr3_length: 13
j_call: TRBJ1-2
clone_size: few
cdr3_aa: CAWKAGRSYGYTF

v_call: TRBV7-7
d_call: .
cdr3_length: 13
j_call: TRBJ1-4
clone_size: once
cdr3_aa: CASSLQEREKLFF

v_call: TRBV29-1
d_call: TRBD2
cdr3_length: 16
j_call: TRBJ2-7
clone_size: .
cdr3_aa: CSVTGLAGLARYEQYF

v_call: TRBV10-3
d_call: .
cdr3_length: 13
j_call: TRBJ1-5
clone_size: few
cdr3_aa: CAISDREHQPQHF

v_call: TRBV5-6
d_call: .
cdr3_length: 17
j_call: TRBJ1-3
clone_size: .
cdr3_aa: CASSWGVADVAGNTIYF

v_call: TRBV5-4
d_call: .
cdr3_length: 14
j_call: TRBJ2-5
clone_size: .
cdr3_aa: CASSGNLPPETQYF

v_call: TRBV4-3
d_call: .
cdr3_length: 12
j_call: TRBJ2-3
clone_size: .
cdr3_aa: CASSQGMDTQYF

v_call: TRBV28
d_call: .
cdr3_length: 12
j_call: TRBJ1-5
clone_size: .
cdr3_aa: CASRPNNQPQHF

v_call: TRBV7-9
d_call: TRBD1
cdr3_length: 16
j_call: TRBJ2-1
clone_size: .
cdr3_aa: CASSLAPGQGAFEQFF

v_call: TRBV19
d_call: TRBD2
cdr3_length: 15
j_call: TRBJ2-6
clone_size: .
cdr3_aa: CASSQRGAGANVLTF

v_call: TRBV7-9
d_call: .
cdr3_length: 13
j_call: TRBJ2-3
clone_size: .
cdr3_aa: CASSLGASDTQYF

v_call: TRBV5-1
d_call: .
cdr3_length: 14
j_call: TRBJ2-7
clone_size: few
cdr3_aa: CASSHRDGTYEQYF

v_call: TRBV7-9
d_call: .
cdr3_length: 13
j_call: TRBJ2-5
clone_size: .
cdr3_aa: CASSSYSGETQYF

v_call: TRBV10-3
d_call: TRBD1
cdr3_length: 12
j_call: TRBJ2-3
clone_size: .
cdr3_aa: CAISPQGATQYF

v_call: TRBV5-1
d_call: .
cdr3_length: 16
j_call: TRBJ2-5
clone_size: .
cdr3_aa: CASSLTYPETGETQYF

v_call: TRBV7-2
d_call: .
cdr3_length: 13
j_call: TRBJ2-1
clone_size: few
cdr3_aa: CASSLGWGNEQFF

v_call: TRBV29-1
d_call: .
cdr3_length: 12
j_call: TRBJ1-3
clone_size: .
cdr3_aa: CSTGRAGNTIYF

v_call: TRBV6-1
d_call: TRBD2
cdr3_length: 14
j_call: TRBJ2-1
clone_size: .
cdr3_aa: CASQRRGGYNEQFF

v_call: TRBV5-4
d_call: .
cdr3_length: 15
j_call: TRBJ2-6
clone_size: few
cdr3_aa: CASSLGGVGANVLTF

v_call: TRBV28
d_call: TRBD1
cdr3_length: 15
j_call: TRBJ1-5
clone_size: .
cdr3_aa: CASSLDRGSNQPQHF

v_call: TRBV7-2
d_call: TRBD2
cdr3_length: 17
j_call: TRBJ2-4
clone_size: .
cdr3_aa: CASSPGGLAGDENIQYF

v_call: TRBV30
d_call: .
cdr3_length: 12
j_call: TRBJ1-2
clone_size: once
cdr3_aa: CAWRGGNYGYTF

v_call: TRBV29-1
d_call: TRBD1
cdr3_length: 12
j_call: TRBJ2-2
clone_size: .
cdr3_aa: CSLGQGAGELFF

v_call: TRBV19
d_call: .
cdr3_length: 14
j_call: TRBJ2-3
clone_size: .
cdr3_aa: CASSGGESTDTQYF

v_call: TRBV4-3
d_call: .
cdr3_length: 14
j_call: TRBJ2-1
clone_size: .
cdr3_aa: CASSPDLLEGEQFF

v_call: TRBV6-5
d_call: .
cdr3_length: 14
j_call: TRBJ1-2
clone_size: .
cdr3_aa: CASRQNRDLYGYTF

v_call: TRBV7-3
d_call: .
cdr3_length: 13
j_call: TRBJ2-1
clone_size: .
cdr3_aa: CASSSTGYNEQFF

v_call: TRBV5-1
d_call: .
cdr3_length: 14
j_call: TRBJ2-7
clone_size: .
cdr3_aa: CASSFYRTDYEQYF

v_call: TRBV7-9
d_call: TRBD2
cdr3_length: 17
j_call: TRBJ2-5
clone_size: .
cdr3_aa: CASSFLAGGLHQETQYF

v_call: TRBV7-3
d_call: TRBD1
cdr3_length: 17
j_call: TRBJ2-2
clone_size: .
cdr3_aa: CASSLTGTGASTGELFF

v_call: TRBV5-6
d_call: .
cdr3_length: 14
j_call: TRBJ1-1
clone_size: once
cdr3_aa: CASSFLGENTEAFF

v_call: TRBV30
d_call: TRBD1
cdr3_length: 14
j_call: TRBJ1-5
clone_size: .
cdr3_aa: CAWREGQGNQPQHF

v_call: TRBV7-2
d_call: .
cdr3_length: 15
j_call: TRBJ2-1
clone_size: few
cdr3_aa: CASSFAGGSYNEQFF